The next 4 T cell receptor beta chains were all read from a single sample in a study of blood T cell repertoires in COVID-19. TCRdb's table, derived via immunoSEQ multiplex PCR, lists solely in-frame clones and lacks some. The repertoire has roughly 50,000 clones, 75% to 85% of them found once; the top ten carry around 5.3%. Sequencing was carried out using peripheral blood. These receptors came from a woman in her sixties or seventies with acute or convalescent COVID-19.

V gene TRBV5-1 combines with J gene TRBJ1-5, with 8 bases lining up with TRBD1. V was pared by 4 bases and J by 8 bases, with 8 bases of the junction left unmatched. The CDR3 totals 14 residues. Germline V CDR1 and CDR2: SGHRS, YFSETQ. The CDR3 nucleotides read TGCGCCAGCAGCCCCGGACAGGGTAAGGAGCCCCAGCATTTT. As protein: CASSPGQGKEPQHF.

This clone came up a few times. V is TRBV25-1 and J is TRBJ1-1; D gene unclear. V lost 4 bases and J 0 bases, leaving 12 bases between the germline ends. Germline CDR1 is MGHDK and CDR2 is SYGVNS. CDR3 length: 15 amino acids. CDR3 DNA sequence: TGTGCCAGCAGTGTGTTGGGAGGAGTGAACACTGAAGCTTTCTTT. Translated: CASSVLGGVNTEAFF.

The J gene is TRBJ2-1, the V gene TRBV10-1; 11 bases fit TRBD2. Unmatched junction bases numbered 4, after V lost 4 bases and J lost 8 bases. Looked up from germline, CDR1 is WNHNN and CDR2 is SYGVQD (reference sequence). The CDR3 runs 14 residues. CDR3 sequence (DNA): TGCGCCAGCAGTGTAACTAGCGGGAGCCATGAGCAGTTCTTC. It codes for CASSVTSGSHEQFF.

This clone was recorded a few times. The chain links TRBV3-1 (or the pseudogene TRBV3-2) to TRBJ1-1; D is perhaps TRBD1 (6 bases). Germline CDR1 and CDR2: LGHDT and YNNKEL (reference sequence). Trimming removed 1 base at V and 5 bases at J, with 8 bases between. The CDR3 consists of 13 residues. CDR3 loop: CASSQVGATEAFF. For the CDR3, the DNA is TGTGCCAGCAGCCAAGTGGGGGCGACTGAAGCTTTCTTT.